These T cell receptor beta chains were read from a single sample in a study of radiotherapy plus CTLA-4 blockade in lung cancer. The protocol was immunoSEQ multiplex PCR, while the TCRdb copy is restricted to in-frame clones and leaves out a portion. The sample includes tens of thousands of clones, less than 85% seen only once; the top ten take around 10%. The sample in question was peripheral blood, obtained from a patient treated with radiotherapy plus ipilimumab. Receptors were obtained from a human donor with non-small cell lung cancer who had stable disease on radiotherapy plus ipilimumab. CDR3s include the opening cysteine and the closing phenylalanine or tryptophan. Each record gives: D gene, J gene, V gene, clone size, CDR3 protein, CDR3 DNA. D genes are given only for firm matches. For some rows the clone size is stated as once, few or many, or as a class when expanded; others skip it.

-,TRBJ1-2,TRBV6-1,-,CASSEALRWQGKGYTF,TGTGCCAGCAGTGAAGCGCTTCGATGGCAGGGGAAGGGCTACACCTTC
-,TRBJ2-4,TRBV28,-,CASSYQKNIQYF,TGTGCCAGCAGTTATCAGAAAAACATTCAGTACTTC
-,TRBJ2-1,TRBV7-2,few,CASSLLVRGSSYNEQFF,TGTGCCAGCAGCTTACTTGTGAGAGGGAGCTCCTACAATGAGCAGTTCTTC
-,TRBJ2-7,TRBV5-1,once,CASSLLGGPHEQYF,TGCGCCAGCAGCTTGTTAGGGGGACCCCACGAGCAGTACTTC
-,TRBJ1-2,TRBV4-3,-,CASSGCTGRRKIYGYTF,TGCGCCAGCAGCGGATGTACAGGACGTCGAAAGATCTATGGCTACACCTTC
TRBD1,TRBJ2-1,TRBV29-1,-,CSVRPGTGMEQFF,TGCAGCGTCCGTCCCGGGACAGGGATGGAGCAGTTCTTC
-,TRBJ2-1,TRBV9,once,CASSVAFGTTPYNEQFF,TGTGCCAGCAGCGTAGCTTTCGGGACAACTCCCTACAATGAGCAGTTCTTC
-,TRBJ2-3,TRBV5-1,-,CASSKPESTDTQYF,TGCGCCAGCAGCAAGCCCGAGTCCACAGATACGCAGTATTTT
-,TRBJ2-1,TRBV5-1,-,CASSLIGARSGDEQFF,TGCGCCAGCAGCTTGATTGGGGCGAGGTCAGGGGATGAGCAGTTCTTC
-,TRBJ2-4,TRBV6-5,once,CASSYSLAKNIQYF,TGTGCCAGCAGTTACTCTCTGGCCAAAAACATTCAGTACTTC
TRBD1,TRBJ2-7,TRBV4-1,once,CASSQDAGTGFLVGQYF,TGCGCCAGCAGCCAAGATGCTGGGACAGGCTTCCTGGTCGGGCAGTACTTC
-,TRBJ2-5,TRBV9,-,CASSAYQETQYF,TGTGCCAGCAGCGCGTACCAAGAGACCCAGTACTTC
-,TRBJ1-2,TRBV30,-,CASKAANYGYTF,TGTGCCTCGAAGGCAGCTAACTATGGCTACACCTTC
-,TRBJ2-3,TRBV28,-,CASSPPTGSTDTQYF,TGTGCCAGCAGTCCTCCGACAGGTTCAACAGATACGCAGTATTTT
TRBD1,TRBJ2-3,TRBV5-1,-,CASIFRPKNRGHTDTQYF,TGCGCCAGCATCTTCCGCCCGAAGAACAGGGGGCACACAGATACGCAGTATTTT
-,TRBJ1-5,TRBV13,-,CASSLRAVNQPQHF,TGTGCCAGCAGCTTAAGGGCAGTCAATCAGCCCCAGCATTTT
TRBD1,TRBJ1-2,TRBV5-1,once,CASSPVDRGGGYTF,TGCGCCAGCAGCCCCGTTGACAGGGGGGGAGGCTACACCTTC
-,TRBJ1-3,TRBV7-2,-,CASSLARGSGNTIYF,TGTGCCAGCAGCTTAGCCCGAGGGAGTGGAAACACCATATATTTT
-,TRBJ1-6,TRBV5-1,-,CASSPGGSYNSPLHF,TGCGCCAGCAGCCCGGGGGGGTCTTATAATTCACCCCTCCACTTT
-,TRBJ1-1,TRBV5-8,few,CASSSGVKAEAFF,TGTGCCAGCAGCTCGGGTGTCAAGGCTGAAGCTTTCTTT
-,TRBJ1-5,TRBV19,-,CASSISSLGNQPQHF,TGTGCCAGTAGTATTTCCTCCTTGGGCAATCAGCCCCAGCATTTT
-,TRBJ1-1,TRBV19,-,CASSIRQANTEAFF,TGTGCCAGTAGTATCCGACAGGCGAACACTGAAGCTTTCTTT
-,TRBJ1-1,TRBV5-6,-,CASSATGANTEAFF,TGTGCCAGCAGCGCGACAGGAGCAAACACTGAAGCTTTCTTT
-,TRBJ1-5,TRBV2,-,CASSPGEGSRNQPQHF,TGTGCCAGCAGCCCCGGGGAGGGGTCGCGCAATCAGCCCCAGCATTTT
-,TRBJ1-2,TRBV18,-,CASSPPRGDNYGYTF,TGTGCCAGCTCACCACCCCGAGGGGATAACTATGGCTACACCTTC
-,TRBJ1-2,TRBV28,once,CASRYRGSNYGYTF,TGTGCCAGCAGGTACCGGGGTTCTAACTATGGCTACACCTTC
-,TRBJ1-3,TRBV30,-,CAWSSVVSGNTIYF,TGTGCCTGGAGCTCGGTTGTCTCTGGAAACACCATATATTTT
-,TRBJ1-4,TRBV5-5,-,CASSGGRSTNEKLFF,TGTGCCAGCAGCGGGGGACGGTCAACTAATGAAAAACTGTTTTTT
TRBD2,TRBJ2-5,TRBV4-1,-,CASSSPGTSGETQYF,TGCGCCAGCAGCTCCCCCGGGACTAGCGGGGAGACCCAGTACTTC
TRBD2,TRBJ2-3,TRBV19,few,CASSSPSGGGTDTQYF,TGTGCCAGTAGTTCTCCGTCCGGGGGGGGGACAGATACGCAGTATTTT
TRBD2,TRBJ2-1,TRBV5-1,-,CASSLVGGTDYNEQFF,TGCGCCAGCAGCTTGGTGGGGGGGACGGACTACAATGAGCAGTTCTTC
TRBD1,TRBJ2-2,TRBV5-1,-,CASSFTGQGLDTGELFF,TGCGCCAGCAGCTTTACGGGACAGGGGCTCGACACCGGGGAGCTGTTTTTT
-,TRBJ2-3,TRBV5-1,-,CASSLGRAVDTQYF,TGCGCCAGCAGCTTGGGAAGGGCTGTAGATACGCAGTATTTT
TRBD1,TRBJ2-7,TRBV28,-,CASSGDRYEQYF,TGTGCCAGCAGTGGGGACAGGTACGAGCAGTACTTC
TRBD1,TRBJ1-6,TRBV5-1,-,CASSLGQGDNSPLHF,TGCGCCAGCAGCTTGGGACAGGGAGATAATTCACCCCTCCACTTT
-,TRBJ2-7,TRBV27,-,CASSLNDKIYEQYF,TGTGCCAGCAGTTTAAATGACAAAATCTACGAGCAGTACTTC
-,TRBJ2-1,TRBV2,-,CASSGVVGLF,TGTGCCAGCAGTGGGGTCGTGGGGCTCTTC
-,TRBJ2-5,TRBV15,once,CATSRRLGARRETQYF,TGTGCCACCAGCAGACGCTTGGGGGCGCGAAGGGAGACCCAGTACTTC
TRBD1,TRBJ1-6,TRBV11-2,-,CASSSLTGGVLNSPLHF,TGTGCCAGCAGCAGCTTGACAGGGGGAGTACTAAATTCACCCCTCCACTTT
-,TRBJ1-4,TRBV5-1,-,CASSLVVATSEKLFF,TGCGCCAGCAGCTTGGTGGTAGCGACGTCTGAAAAACTGTTTTTT